Listed below are T cell receptor beta chains from one sample, sequenced in a study of PD-1 blockade in classical Hodgkin lymphoma. The assay was immunoSEQ multiplex PCR, and TCRdb's table has in-frame clones only and misses some. The sample has fewer than 35,000 clones; approximately 94% are singletons. Sequenced sample: peripheral blood mononuclear cells (PBMCs). Receptors were obtained from a human donor with classical Hodgkin lymphoma. The CDR3 runs from the conserved cysteine through the conserved F or W. D genes are given only for firm matches. Clone size, where shown, is once, few, many, or a class for clones that have expanded.

cdr3_length	v_call	j_call	d_call	clone_size	cdr3_nt	cdr3_aa
13	TRBV5-1	TRBJ2-1	NA	NA	TGCGCCAGCAGCTTAACGGGGCTCAATGAGCAGTTCTTC	CASSLTGLNEQFF
15	TRBV14	TRBJ2-3	NA	NA	TGTGCCAGCAGCCAAGATGTGCTAGCGTTCGATACGCAGTATTTT	CASSQDVLAFDTQYF
15	TRBV7-8	TRBJ2-2	TRBD2	NA	TGTGCCAGCAGACCAGCGGGGTCGAACACCGGGGAGCTGTTTTTT	CASRPAGSNTGELFF
14	TRBV7-9	TRBJ2-7	TRBD1	NA	TGTGCCCGCAGGCGCGGGACAGGGGACTACGAGCAGTACTTC	CARRRGTGDYEQYF
15	TRBV2	TRBJ1-5	NA	NA	TGTGCCAGCAGTGAAACCCCGGGAAGCAATCAGCCCCAGCATTTT	CASSETPGSNQPQHF
16	TRBV4-3	TRBJ1-4	NA	NA	TGCGCCAGCAGCCAAGTTTCAAATTGGGGTTATGAAAAACTGTTTTTT	CASSQVSNWGYEKLFF
14	TRBV5-8	TRBJ2-1	TRBD2	once	TGTGCCAGCAGCCTAGCGGAGCCCTACAATGAGCAGTTCTTC	CASSLAEPYNEQFF
15	TRBV9	TRBJ1-1	TRBD1	NA	TGTGCCAGCAGCGGAAAGACAGGGCCGTTTTCTGGAGCTTTCTTT	CASSGKTGPFSGAFF
13	TRBV5-1	TRBJ1-1	NA	NA	TGCGCCAGCAGCTTTGTATCGACGACTGAAGCTTTCTTT	CASSFVSTTEAFF
13	TRBV30	TRBJ1-5	NA	NA	TGTGCCTGGAGTGTACAGGGCAATCAGCCCCAGCATTTT	CAWSVQGNQPQHF
15	TRBV6-1	TRBJ1-5	TRBD1	NA	TGTGCCAGCAGTGAAGACAGGGGACGCAATCAGCCCCAGCATTTT	CASSEDRGRNQPQHF
15	TRBV11-1	TRBJ2-3	TRBD1	NA	TGTGCCAGCACCCACGGACAGGGCGGCACAGATACGCAGTATTTT	CASTHGQGGTDTQYF
17	TRBV10-3	TRBJ2-1	TRBD1	NA	TGTGCCATCAGTGAGTCGAAGGGACAGGGGAGGAGGAATGAGCAGTTCTTC	CAISESKGQGRRNEQFF
15	TRBV27	TRBJ2-7	NA	NA	TGTGCCAGCAGTTGGGGACTCCCTTCGGGAAACGAGCAGTACTTC	CASSWGLPSGNEQYF
15	TRBV7-9	TRBJ2-1	NA	NA	TGTGCCAGCAGCCCGGAAATAGTACCTCACAATGAGCAGTTCTTC	CASSPEIVPHNEQFF
14	TRBV7-9	TRBJ1-4	NA	NA	TGTGCCAGCAGCTTAGTCGGGGCGGATGAAAAACTGTTTTTT	CASSLVGADEKLFF
16	TRBV6-6	TRBJ2-2	NA	NA	TGTGCCAGCAGTTATAGGGCAGGGGTCAACACCGGGGAGCTGTTTTTT	CASSYRAGVNTGELFF
14	TRBV6-8	TRBJ1-1	NA	few	TGTGCCAGCAGTAACAGGTCAATGAACACTGAAGCTTTCTTT	CASSNRSMNTEAFF
14	TRBV21-1	TRBJ1-5	NA	NA	TGTGCCAGCAGCAGAGCTATGAGCAATCAGCCCCAGCATTTT	CASSRAMSNQPQHF